This T cell receptor (beta chain) was identified during a study of OX40 agonist ivuxolimab in advanced cancers. Here immunoSEQ multiplex PCR was the method, and the copy in TCRdb shows in-frame clones only, minus some. The sample has approximately 51,000 clones, around 77% seen once. The clonotype was recovered from an adult with an advanced solid tumor such as melanoma, head and neck, liver or kidney cancer. The material was CD4+ or CD8+ T cells sorted from blood, obtained in a trial of the OX40 agonist ivuxolimab.

In DNA, the CDR3 is TGTGCCATCAGCGAGGCAGGGTACCAAGAGACCCAGTACTTC. This codes for CAISEAGYQETQYF. The chain combines TRBV10-3 with TRBJ2-5; TRBD1 might be the D (5 bases). This CDR3 is 14 amino acids long. The germline V gene encodes CDR1 ENHRY and CDR2 SYGVKD. V lost 6 bases and J 0 bases, leaving 11 bases between the germline ends.